Sequencing of this T cell receptor beta chain was carried out in a study of blood T cell repertoires in COVID-19. The V gene lost 4 bases and the J gene lost 0 bases, with 12 bases spanning the gap. CDR3 length equals 15 residues. The germline gives CDR1 SGHAT, CDR2 FQNNGV. TCRdb's copy holds only in-frame clones and misses some; the assay was immunoSEQ multiplex PCR. Of more than 250,000 clones listed, about 86% were seen once; the top ten hold about 1.2%. This chain uses TRBV11-2 with TRBJ1-2; a possible D gene is TRBD1 (6 bases). The sequencing input was peripheral blood. The sequence was obtained from a woman in her 50s with acute or convalescent COVID-19. For the CDR3, the DNA is TGTGCCAGCAGCTATCGGACAGATTCTAACTATGGCTACACCTTC. Amino acid sequence: CASSYRTDSNYGYTF.